The 15 T cell receptor beta chains reported below all come from one sample, sequenced in a study of T cell changes during pregnancy in multiple sclerosis. Measured with immunoSEQ multiplex PCR; TCRdb has only the in-frame clones, and not every one. The sample includes over 50,000 clones, 90% of them seen just once. The material sequenced was peripheral blood, taken in the first trimester of pregnancy. These receptors all come from a female donor in good health, enrolled as a control in a pregnancy study.

The rearrangement joins TRBV27 to TRBJ2-7; 8 bases map to TRBD1. Germline V CDR1 and CDR2: MNHEY, SMNVEV (reference sequence). The CDR3 consists of 15 residues. Losses at the gene ends were 2 bases for V and 3 bases for J; bases not matched to a gene: 6. The CDR3 loop is CASSLAGTGFYEQYF. In DNA, the CDR3 is TGTGCCAGCAGTTTAGCCGGGACAGGCTTCTACGAGCAGTACTTC.

The chain carries TRBV5-1 and TRBJ1-1, with D unclear. Germline V gene sequence: CDR1 SGHRS, CDR2 YFSETQ. V was clipped by 1 base and J by 1 base, with 8 bases between them. There are 14 residues in the CDR3. Here the CDR3 reads CASSLTVENTEAFF. Written as DNA, the CDR3 is TGCGCCAGCAGCTTGACAGTGGAGAACACTGAAGCTTTCTTT.

The V and J genes are TRBV27 and TRBJ1-5; 8 bases fit TRBD1. The CDR3 consists of 17 residues. The germline V gene has CDR1 MNHEY and CDR2 SMNVEV (reference sequence). The ends lost 6 bases at V and 3 bases at J; junction bases unmatched: 13. CDR3 loop: CASRQGAFPGVNQPQHF. CDR3 in DNA: TGTGCCAGCAGGCAGGGGGCGTTTCCGGGAGTCAATCAGCCCCAGCATTTT.

In this sample, this clone turned up once. V is TRBV10-3 and J is TRBJ2-7; 7 nucleotides match TRBD1. Germline V gives CDR1 ENHRY, CDR2 SYGVKD. The V gene end was trimmed by 10 bases and the J gene end by 2 bases; junction bases not matched to a gene: 8. The CDR3 sequence is 13 residues long. The CDR3 nucleotides are TGTGCCACTGGGACAGAGCGAACCTACGAGCAGTACTTC. This gives the protein CATGTERTYEQYF.

The chain carries TRBV11-2 and TRBJ2-3; D remains ambiguous. With 6 bases removed from V and 2 bases from J, the gap between germline ends came to 15 bases. Germline V lookup: CDR1 SGHAT, CDR2 FQNNGV. The CDR3 totals 15 residues. CDR3 in DNA: TGTGCCAGCAGGCAAAAGCGAGGTCACACAGATACGCAGTATTTT. Translation: CASRQKRGHTDTQYF. The complete variable domain, with remaining parts taken from reference TRBV11-2 and TRBJ2-3, reads EAGVAQSPRYKIIEKRQSVAFWCNPISGHATLYWYQQILGQGPKLLIQFQNNGVVDDSQLPKDRFSAERLKGVDSTLKIQPAKLEDSAVYLCASRQKRGHTDTQYFGPGTRLTVL.

CDR3: CATSTDRGPSYEQYF. For the CDR3, the DNA is TGTGCCACCAGCACCGACAGGGGACCTTCCTACGAGCAGTACTTC. The rearrangement joins TRBV15 to TRBJ2-7; TRBD1 matches 8 bases. Unmatched junction bases numbered 6, after V lost 4 bases and J lost 1 base. This CDR3 region has 15 residues. Germline assignment: CDR1 LNHNV and CDR2 YYDKDF (reference sequence).

This clone showed up just a few times. The V call is TRBV6-4, the J call TRBJ2-1, with 7 bases fitting TRBD2. CDR1 is MRHNA and CDR2 is SNTAGT in the germline V gene. Trimming cost V 0 bases and J 5 bases; bases outside gene matches: 4. CDR3 size: 15 residues. CDR3 nucleotides: TGTGCCAGCAGTGACTCTCAGCGGGACCACAATGAGCAGTTCTTC. Translation: CASSDSQRDHNEQFF.

The chain has TRBV28 and TRBJ2-2; D is unresolved. The ends were cut back, 7 bases at V and 0 bases at J, with 12 bases in the middle. CDR1 and CDR2 (germline): MDHEN, SYDVKM. CDR3 length equals 15 residues. CDR3: CASMRLHANTGELFF. CDR3 bases: TGTGCCAGCATGAGGTTGCACGCGAACACCGGGGAGCTGTTTTTT.

Here the CDR3 reads CASSPFGTSGALEQFF. For the CDR3, the DNA is TGTGCCAGCAGCCCTTTCGGGACTAGCGGGGCACTAGAGCAGTTCTTC. V gene TRBV7-2 combines with J gene TRBJ2-1, with 13 bases lining up with TRBD2. Per germline, CDR1 SGHTA and CDR2 FQGNSA. This CDR3 has 16 amino acids. The V segment lost 5 bases and the J segment 10 bases; nucleotides outside the gene matches: 11. Complete variable domain (other parts from reference TRBV7-2 and TRBJ2-1): GAGVSQSPSNKVTEKGKDVELRCDPISGHTALYWYRQSLGQGLEFLIYFQGNSAPDKSGLPSDRFSAERTGGSVSTLTIQRTQQEDSAVYLCASSPFGTSGALEQFFGPGTRLTVL.

This rearrangement joins TRBV6-1 to TRBJ1-5, with D uncertain. CDR3 size: 15 residues. The V and J ends lost 7 bases and 2 bases respectively, with 15 bases between them. CDR1 MNHNS and CDR2 SASEGT come from the germline V gene. Here the CDR3 reads CASIRSPGGNQPQHF. In DNA form, the CDR3 reads TGTGCCAGCATCCGAAGCCCCGGGGGCAATCAGCCCCAGCATTTT.

The rearrangement joins TRBV5-1 to TRBJ2-3; TRBD2 aligns across 11 bases. CDR1 is SGHRS and CDR2 is YFSETQ in the germline V gene. V dropped 4 bases and J dropped 6; count of bases not matched to a gene: 10. The CDR3 has 16 residues. The CDR3, as DNA: TGCGCCAGCAGCGTGGGGGCCCTAGCGGGGGGTGATACGCAGTATTTT. Translating it yields CASSVGALAGGDTQYF.

The gene calls are TRBV5-5 and TRBJ2-7; possibly TRBD1 for D (6 bases). Germline V gene data show CDR1 as SGHKS and CDR2 as YYEKEE (reference sequence). With 1 base removed from V and 0 bases from J, the gap between germline ends came to 11 bases. The CDR3 contains 15 residues. The CDR3 DNA reads as TGTGCCAGCAGCTTGTTTTGGGACACCTCCTACGAGCAGTACTTC. Its translation: CASSLFWDTSYEQYF.

This clone qualifies as medium-sized. The chain uses TRBV7-8 and TRBJ2-7; D may be TRBD2 (6 bases). The CDR3 covers 15 residues. The germline CDR1 and CDR2 sequences are SGHVS and FQNEAQ. V lost 5 bases to trimming and J lost 5 bases, with 19 bases between them. Written as DNA, the CDR3 is TGTGCCAGCAGCAGTAGCGGTAGTCTCGGCCACGAGCAGTACTTC. It yields the protein CASSSSGSLGHEQYF.

The chain employs TRBV5-4 and TRBJ2-3; D is perhaps TRBD1 (6 bases). Germline V lookup: CDR1 SGHNT, CDR2 YYREEE (reference sequence). Trimming pared 4 bases from V and 1 base from J, leaving 10 bases between. CDR3 length: 14 residues. This chain's CDR3 is CASSARTGTDTQYF. CDR3 sequence (DNA): TGTGCCAGCAGCGCCCGGACAGGCACAGATACGCAGTATTTT.

The chain couples TRBV28 to TRBJ2-1, with D tentatively TRBD2 (5 bases). Looked up from germline, CDR1 is MDHEN and CDR2 is SYDVKM. Trimming stripped 6 bases from V and 8 bases from J, with 11 bases between. The CDR3 has 12 amino acids. The chain's CDR3 is CASSPGIHEQFF. The CDR3 nucleotides are TGTGCCAGCAGCCCCGGGATCCATGAGCAGTTCTTC. Using reference TRBV28 and TRBJ2-1 for the parts outside the CDR3, the full variable domain is DVKVTQSSRYLVKRTGEKVFLECVQDMDHENMFWYRQDPGLGLRLIYFSYDVKMKEKGDIPEGYSVSREKKERFSLILESASTNQTSMYLCASSPGIHEQFFGPGTRLTVL.